The 28 T cell receptor beta chains in this list originate from one sample, sequenced in a study of T-cell reconstitution after alpha-beta-depleted transplantation in children. The authors prepared the TCRbeta library with unique molecular identifiers. Each CDR3 protein is one row after TCRdb ran MiXCR on the PCR reads. Seen here are 60,000 to 70,000 distinct CDR3 sequences, 4.9% observed once, and the top ten hold under 20%. The sequencing used PBMCs, mostly from graft donor cells, collected 180 days after TCRalphabeta/CD19-depleted stem cell transplant. These receptors were obtained from a boy under two years old who had a stem cell transplant for acute myeloid leukemia, so the T cells may come from the graft donor.

This clonotype has a count of ten or more. The gene calls are TRBV10-3 and TRBJ1-1; tentative D call: TRBD1 (5 bases). V dropped 8 bases and J dropped 1 base, with 17 bases sitting between them. Germline lookup yields CDR1 ENHRY and CDR2 SYGVKD. The CDR3 covers 15 residues. The CDR3 bases are TGTGCCATCGGGGGGTCGGGTTCCCCGAACACTGAAGCTTTCTTT. Amino acids: CAIGGSGSPNTEAFF.

This clonotype was seen ten or more times. The chain combines TRBV19 with TRBJ2-7, with 11 bases matching TRBD2. This CDR3 contains 16 residues. CDR1 is LNHDA, CDR2 SQIVND, per germline (reference sequence). The V gene end was trimmed by 5 bases and the J gene end by 3 bases; junction bases not matched to a gene: 9. The CDR3 loop is CASSSQTSGEGYEQYF. The CDR3 DNA reads as TGTGCCAGTAGTTCCCAGACTAGCGGGGAAGGCTACGAGCAGTACTTC.

This clonotype was counted ten times or more. The V call is TRBV18, the J call TRBJ2-5; D is uncertain. In germline, CDR1 is KGHSH, CDR2 LQKENI. The CDR3 consists of 12 residues. Trimming left V 5 bases short and J 2 bases short, with 6 bases between. Written as DNA, the CDR3 is TGTGCCAGCTCAGTCTCTCAAGAGACCCAGTACTTC. Its translation is CASSVSQETQYF.

This clonotype was counted ten times or more. The V gene is TRBV18, the J gene TRBJ2-2; D gene ambiguous. The CDR3 is 13 amino acids. In germline, CDR1 is KGHSH, CDR2 LQKENI. Between the trimmed V and J ends, which lost 6 bases and 6 bases, there was a span of 11 bases. The CDR3 loop reads CASSPDWPGELFF. The CDR3 DNA reads TGTGCCAGCTCGCCCGACTGGCCCGGGGAGCTGTTTTTT.

This clonotype was seen repeatedly, ten times or more. This sequence joins TRBV19 and TRBJ2-1; D not certain. Trimming shortened V by 0 bases and J by 11 bases, and 20 bases separated the two germline ends. Germline CDR1 is LNHDA and CDR2 is SQIVND (reference sequence). This CDR3 comprises 16 residues. The CDR3 DNA sequence: TGTGCCAGTAGTATAGATGGAAAAGGGCCGCACGTTAAGCAGTTCTTC. Translating it yields CASSIDGKGPHVKQFF.

This clonotype appeared many times. The chain combines TRBV12-3 or TRBV12-4 with TRBJ1-5; D gene ambiguous. The CDR3 consists of 12 residues. The ends were cut back, 0 bases at V and 3 bases at J, with 0 bases in the middle. DNA for the CDR3: TGTGCCAGCAGTTTAGCCAATCAGCCCCAGCATTTT. The encoded protein is CASSLANQPQHF.

This clonotype has at least ten counts. The chain combines TRBV24-1 with TRBJ2-3; weak D call: TRBD2 (6 bases). CDR1 KGHDR and CDR2 SFDVKD come from the germline V gene. With 6 bases removed from V and 6 bases from J, the gap between germline ends came to 12 bases. The CDR3 has 13 residues. CDR3 residues: CATSLGGLDTQYF. CDR3 bases: TGTGCCACCAGTCTGGGGGGATTGGATACGCAGTATTTT.

This clonotype was picked up many times. The J gene is TRBJ2-7, the V gene TRBV27; a weak D match, TRBD1 (5 bases). The CDR3 loop spans 16 amino acids. The ends were cut back, 4 bases at V and 4 bases at J, with 20 bases in the middle. Germline V gene lookup returns CDR1 MNHEY and CDR2 SMNVEV (reference sequence). CDR3 coding DNA: TGTGCCAGCAGTTCAGGGTCTAGGGCCCGGATTTACGAGCAGTACTTC. Encoded protein: CASSSGSRARIYEQYF.

This clonotype was seen at least ten times. The chain recombines TRBV20-1 with TRBJ1-6; D unresolved. The CDR3 sequence is 16 residues long. V lost 1 base to trimming and J lost 7 bases, with 17 bases between them. CDR1 and CDR2 (germline): DFQATT, SNEGSKA (reference sequence). CDR3 sequence (DNA): TGCAGTGCTAGAGTCGCGAGGACGTCCCTCAATTCACCCCTCCACTTT. This codes for CSARVARTSLNSPLHF.

This clonotype was seen repeatedly, ten times or more. Here the CDR3 reads CASSEPPGRGGLEQFF. The CDR3 DNA reads TGTGCCAGCAGTGAACCTCCGGGACGGGGGGGGCTTGAGCAGTTCTTC. The rearrangement uses TRBV25-1 and TRBJ2-1, with TRBD2 matching 8 bases. The CDR3 is made up of 16 amino acids. The V gene's germline CDR1 is MGHDK and CDR2 SYGVNS. V lost 2 bases to trimming and J lost 9 bases; unmatched junction nucleotides: 12. Looking up the rest from reference TRBV25-1 and TRBJ2-1 gives the full variable domain: EADIYQTPRYLVIGTGKKITLECSQTMGHDKMYWYQQDPGMELHLIHYSYGVNSTEKGDLSSESTVSRIRTEHFPLTLESARPSHTSQYLCASSEPPGRGGLEQFFGPGTRLTVL.

This clonotype appeared many times. The chain joins TRBV7-8 to TRBJ1-2, with D possibly TRBD1 on 5 matching bases. CDR1 is SGHVS and CDR2 is FQNEAQ in the germline V gene. V gave up 2 bases and J gave up 2 bases, with 18 bases separating them. CDR3 length equals 17 residues. CDR3 sequence: CASSLYTPTVSNYGYTF. The CDR3 nucleotides are TGTGCCAGCAGCTTATATACCCCGACAGTCTCCAACTATGGCTACACCTTC.

This clonotype was seen ten or more times. The V and J genes are TRBV28 and TRBJ2-4; the D is unclear. CDR1 and CDR2 from the germline V gene are MDHEN and SYDVKM. The CDR3 contains 13 residues. Trimming stripped 2 bases from V and 6 bases from J, with 8 bases between. CDR3 nucleotide sequence: TGTGCCAGCAGTTTAGGTCACCTAAACATTCAGTACTTC. Translating it yields CASSLGHLNIQYF.

In this sample, this clonotype turned up many times. This chain uses TRBV12-3 or TRBV12-4 with TRBJ1-1, with 7 bases that match TRBD1. This CDR3 region has 14 residues. J gave up 4 bases and V 2 bases, and 4 bases lay outside the gene matches. The CDR3: CASSLLRDSTEAFF. As DNA, the CDR3 is TGTGCCAGCAGTTTACTCCGGGACAGCACTGAAGCTTTCTTT.

There are many counts of this clonotype. The chain couples TRBV7-3 to TRBJ2-3; D possibly corresponds to TRBD1 (5 bases). The CDR3 consists of 16 residues. Germline CDR1 and CDR2: SGHTA and FQGTGA. The V and J ends lost 5 bases and 4 bases respectively, with 19 bases between them. The CDR3: CASSPEGRGPADTQYF. DNA for the CDR3: TGTGCCAGCAGCCCTGAAGGAAGGGGCCCCGCAGATACGCAGTATTTT.

This clonotype was recorded at least ten times. V and J are TRBV29-1 and TRBJ2-6; the D is unclear. Germline CDR1 and CDR2: SQVTM and ANQGSEA. The V end lost 5 bases, the J end lost 4 bases, and 9 bases lay between the germline ends. This CDR3 has 13 residues. The CDR3 spells CSVKGMGANVLTF. Here the CDR3 DNA reads TGCAGCGTTAAGGGAATGGGGGCCAACGTCCTGACTTTC.

This clonotype came up many times. This chain uses TRBV10-3 with TRBJ2-3; D may be TRBD2 (5 bases). Germline V gene lookup returns CDR1 ENHRY and CDR2 SYGVKD. CDR3 length: 14 amino acids. V shed 6 bases and J shed 2 bases, with 12 bases lying between them. The DNA of the CDR3 is TGTGCCATCAGGGACTCATCAACCACAGATACGCAGTATTTT. It yields the protein CAIRDSSTTDTQYF.

This clonotype appeared many times. This sequence joins TRBV5-1 and TRBJ2-1; possible D gene TRBD1, 6 bases. The CDR3 has 16 amino acids. The V end was cut by 1 base, the J end by 0 bases, with 11 bases between. Germline CDR1 is SGHRS and CDR2 is YFSETQ. Written as DNA, the CDR3 is TGCGCCAGCAGCTTGCCCGGACAGAGCTCCTACAATGAGCAGTTCTTC. This encodes CASSLPGQSSYNEQFF. Full variable domain (rest looked up from reference TRBV5-1 and TRBJ2-1): KAGVTQTPRYLIKTRGQQVTLSCSPISGHRSVSWYQQTPGQGLQFLFEYFSETQRNKGNFPGRFSGRQFSNSRSEMNVSTLELGDSALYLCASSLPGQSSYNEQFFGPGTRLTVL.

The sample holds many counts of this clonotype. CDR3 loop: CSARRQGGTGELFF. CDR3 sequence (DNA): TGCAGTGCTAGAAGACAGGGTGGGACCGGGGAGCTGTTTTTT. The rearrangement joins TRBV20-1 to TRBJ2-2; 7 positions match TRBD1. From germline, CDR1 is DFQATT and CDR2 SNEGSKA (reference sequence). The CDR3 is 14 residues long. Germline trimming cut 2 bases from V and 5 bases from J; bases unmatched to any gene: 5.

This clonotype was counted many times. The rearrangement joins TRBV12-3 or TRBV12-4 to TRBJ2-3, with D maybe TRBD1 (5 bases). The CDR3 runs to 12 residues. V shed 5 bases and J shed 10 bases, with 13 bases lying between them. In DNA, the CDR3 is TGTGCCAGCAGTCCCGGACATACGGCGCAGTATTTT. Translating gives CASSPGHTAQYF.

The chain is built from TRBV4-2 and TRBJ2-2, with 14 bases fitting TRBD2. CDR3 length: 17 amino acids. V dropped 4 bases and J dropped 1; count of bases not matched to a gene: 2. The germline CDR1 and CDR2 sequences are LGHNA and YNFKEQ. The CDR3 nucleotides read TGTGCCAGCAGCCTCGGACTAGCGGGGGGGAACACCGGGGAGCTGTTTTTT. Protein: CASSLGLAGGNTGELFF.

This clonotype was recorded at least ten times. This sequence joins TRBV30 and TRBJ2-2, with D unresolved. V was trimmed by 2 bases and J by 7 bases, leaving 11 bases between them. Germline CDR1 reads GTSNPN; CDR2 reads SVGIG (reference sequence). The length of the CDR3 is 13 residues. In DNA, the CDR3 is TGTGCCTGGAGTCCAACCCGGATCGGGGAGCTGTTTTTT. Residues: CAWSPTRIGELFF. Filled out from reference TRBV30 and TRBJ2-2, the complete variable domain reads SQTIHQWPATLVQPVGSPLSLECTVEGTSNPNLYWYRQAAGRGLQLLFYSVGIGQISSEVPQNLSASRPQDRQFILSSKKLLLSDSGFYLCAWSPTRIGELFFGEGSRLTVL.

Many counts were recorded for this clonotype. V is TRBV5-1 and J is TRBJ2-7; 13 positions match TRBD2. V shed 4 bases and J 5 bases; nucleotides not matched to a gene: 3. Germline V gene lookup returns CDR1 SGHRS and CDR2 YFSETQ. The length of the CDR3 is 14 residues. The CDR3 reads CASSGTSGVHEQYF. CDR3 nucleotide sequence: TGCGCCAGCAGCGGGACTAGCGGGGTTCACGAGCAGTACTTC.

This clonotype was detected ten times or more. V is TRBV7-2 and J is TRBJ1-5; 8 bases line up with TRBD1. The CDR3 sequence is 16 residues long. With V trimmed by 0 bases and J by 0 bases, 1 base remained unmatched. CDR1 is SGHTA, CDR2 FQGNSA, per germline. CDR3 nucleotides: TGTGCCAGCAGCTTAGCGGGACAGGTTAGCAATCAGCCCCAGCATTTT. Residues: CASSLAGQVSNQPQHF.

V usage is TRBV20-1 and J usage is TRBJ2-1, with TRBD1 identical over 8 bases. Per the germline V gene, CDR1 is DFQATT and CDR2 is SNEGSKA (reference sequence). The ends lost 6 bases at V and 8 bases at J; junction bases unmatched: 6. The CDR3 length is 12 residues. The CDR3 reads CSADDRGDEQFF. In nucleotides, the CDR3 is TGCAGTGCAGACGACAGGGGCGATGAGCAGTTCTTC.

CDR3 sequence: CASSPGGVTYEQYF. For the CDR3, the DNA is TGTGCCAGCTCACCGGGTGGAGTCACCTACGAGCAGTACTTC. This rearrangement joins TRBV18 to TRBJ2-7; D is unresolved. Germline V gene data show CDR1 as KGHSH and CDR2 as LQKENI. The ends were cut back, 3 bases at V and 2 bases at J, with 11 bases in the middle. CDR3 length equals 14 residues.

The table lists this clonotype with a few counts. The gene calls are TRBV19 and TRBJ1-6; 7 bases agree with TRBD1. CDR1 LNHDA and CDR2 SQIVND come from the germline V gene (reference sequence). The CDR3 extends over 16 amino acids. With V trimmed by 3 bases and J by 7 bases, 9 bases remained unmatched. The DNA for the CDR3 is TGTGCCAGTAGTATTTCCCGACAGGGCCCAAATTCACCCCTCCACTTT. As protein: CASSISRQGPNSPLHF.

At least ten counts were recorded for this clonotype. The V gene is TRBV7-2, the J gene TRBJ2-3; D is possibly TRBD1 or TRBD2 (5 bases each). Between the trimmed V and J ends, which lost 1 base and 0 bases, there was a span of 5 bases. CDR1 and CDR2 (germline): SGHTA, FQGNSA. CDR3 length equals 14 residues. In DNA form, the CDR3 reads TGTGCCAGCAGCTTAGGGGACAGCACAGATACGCAGTATTTT. It codes for CASSLGDSTDTQYF.

This clonotype was counted ten times or more. V gene TRBV23-1 combines with J gene TRBJ2-3; D is undetermined. TRBV23-1 is an ORF, and what it does is uncertain. With 7 bases removed from V and 2 bases from J, the gap between germline ends came to 16 bases. The CDR3 contains 15 residues. The DNA of the CDR3 is TGCGCCAGCATCCCCACAGAGATCCTCACAGATACGCAGTATTTT. As protein: CASIPTEILTDTQYF.